A selection of T cell receptor beta chains follows, all from one sample in a study of T cell repertoires and Cas9 in healthy adults. Using immunoSEQ multiplex PCR, the repertoire was profiled, and TCRdb retains in-frame clones only, with some absent. The repertoire holds over 20,000 clones, with about 90% as singletons. The source material was CD4+ effector T cells (CD127+, CD25-, CD137-, CD154-) from PBMCs; culture status not recorded. All receptors derive from a human donor in good health. Both conserved end residues are part of each CDR3. The D gene is left open where the match is weak. For some rows the clone size is stated as once, few or many, or as a class when expanded; others skip it.

d_gene: NA
j_gene: TRBJ1-2
abundance: NA
v_gene: TRBV27
CDR3nt: TGTGCCAGCAGTCGGGACGCCGACTATGGCTACACCTTC
CDR3aa: CASSRDADYGYTF

d_gene: NA
j_gene: TRBJ2-1
abundance: NA
v_gene: TRBV27
CDR3nt: TGTGCCAGCACCCTAGGGGGTGGGGCTAATGAGCAGTTCTTC
CDR3aa: CASTLGGGANEQFF

d_gene: TRBD1
j_gene: TRBJ2-7
abundance: NA
v_gene: TRBV19
CDR3nt: TGTGCCAGTAGTATGGCCGGGACAGCCCCCTACGAGCAGTACTTC
CDR3aa: CASSMAGTAPYEQYF

d_gene: NA
j_gene: TRBJ2-5
abundance: NA
v_gene: TRBV25-1
CDR3nt: TGTGCCAGCAGTGATTTTCAAGAGACCCAGTACTTC
CDR3aa: CASSDFQETQYF

d_gene: NA
j_gene: TRBJ1-1
abundance: NA
v_gene: TRBV7-9
CDR3nt: TGTGCCAGCAGCTTAGCAGGGGACGGCACTGAAGCTTTCTTT
CDR3aa: CASSLAGDGTEAFF

d_gene: NA
j_gene: TRBJ2-5
abundance: NA
v_gene: TRBV28
CDR3nt: TGTGCCAGCAGTTTTTGGGCCCAGGGCACGAGGGAGACCCAGTACTTC
CDR3aa: CASSFWAQGTRETQYF

d_gene: NA
j_gene: TRBJ1-5
abundance: NA
v_gene: TRBV7-2
CDR3nt: TGTGCCAGCAGCTTAACGGCAGGGACAAATCAGCCCCAGCATTTT
CDR3aa: CASSLTAGTNQPQHF

d_gene: NA
j_gene: TRBJ2-7
abundance: NA
v_gene: TRBV2
CDR3nt: TGTGCGGCCTCCTTACCCTACGAGCAGTACTTC
CDR3aa: CAASLPYEQYF

d_gene: NA
j_gene: TRBJ1-1
abundance: NA
v_gene: TRBV7-8
CDR3nt: TGTGCCAGCCAGCTGAACACTTTGAACACTGAAGCTTTCTTT
CDR3aa: CASQLNTLNTEAFF

d_gene: NA
j_gene: TRBJ1-6
abundance: NA
v_gene: TRBV4-1
CDR3nt: TGCGCCAGCAGCCAACCCACAACTAGTTCACCCCTCCACTTT
CDR3aa: CASSQPTTSSPLHF

d_gene: NA
j_gene: TRBJ2-7
abundance: NA
v_gene: TRBV18
CDR3nt: TGTGCCAGCTCACCCTCATCCTACGAGCAGTACTTC
CDR3aa: CASSPSSYEQYF

d_gene: TRBD1
j_gene: TRBJ1-2
abundance: NA
v_gene: TRBV6-6
CDR3nt: TGTGCCAGCAGTTCACAGGGGAATGGCTACACCTTC
CDR3aa: CASSSQGNGYTF

d_gene: TRBD1
j_gene: TRBJ1-1
abundance: NA
v_gene: TRBV5-4
CDR3nt: TGTGCCAGCAGCAAAAGCGGAACAGGGGACACTGAAGCTTTCTTT
CDR3aa: CASSKSGTGDTEAFF

d_gene: NA
j_gene: TRBJ2-7
abundance: NA
v_gene: TRBV10-2
CDR3nt: TGCGCCACCTACGCCTCCCACGAGCAGTACTTC
CDR3aa: CATYASHEQYF

d_gene: TRBD1
j_gene: TRBJ1-1
abundance: once
v_gene: TRBV19
CDR3nt: TGTGCCAGTAACAGGGGGGCGGACACTGAAGCTTTCTTT
CDR3aa: CASNRGADTEAFF

d_gene: NA
j_gene: TRBJ2-7
abundance: NA
v_gene: TRBV20-1
CDR3nt: TGCAGTGCCTGGGACGGCTACGAGCAGTACTTC
CDR3aa: CSAWDGYEQYF

d_gene: NA
j_gene: TRBJ1-1
abundance: NA
v_gene: TRBV19
CDR3nt: TGTGCCAGTAGTAGTAATAGGGACACTGAAGCTTTCTTT
CDR3aa: CASSSNRDTEAFF

d_gene: NA
j_gene: TRBJ1-1
abundance: NA
v_gene: TRBV28
CDR3nt: TGTGCCAGCAGTTTATCCGGCAGGTTGAACACTGAAGCTTTCTTT
CDR3aa: CASSLSGRLNTEAFF

d_gene: NA
j_gene: TRBJ2-1
abundance: NA
v_gene: TRBV18
CDR3nt: TGTGCCAGCTCACCTCGGACAGTCCAGGATGAGCAGTTCTTC
CDR3aa: CASSPRTVQDEQFF

d_gene: TRBD1
j_gene: TRBJ1-4
abundance: NA
v_gene: TRBV2
CDR3nt: TGTGCCAGCAGTGAGGGCAGGGGGCCTGAAAAACTGTTTTTT
CDR3aa: CASSEGRGPEKLFF

d_gene: NA
j_gene: TRBJ1-2
abundance: NA
v_gene: TRBV7-6
CDR3nt: TGTGCCAGCAGCCCAGGGAACTATGGCTACACCTTC
CDR3aa: CASSPGNYGYTF

d_gene: NA
j_gene: TRBJ1-5
abundance: NA
v_gene: TRBV2
CDR3nt: TGTGCCAGCAGTGCGGTAGGGGGAAGTACTCAGCCCCAGCATTTT
CDR3aa: CASSAVGGSTQPQHF

d_gene: NA
j_gene: TRBJ2-7
abundance: once
v_gene: TRBV29-1
CDR3nt: TGCAGCGTTGTTCCGCCCGGGGGTAGGTACGAGCAGTACTTC
CDR3aa: CSVVPPGGRYEQYF

d_gene: TRBD1
j_gene: TRBJ1-1
abundance: NA
v_gene: TRBV11-2
CDR3nt: TGTGCCAGCAGCTTCCAGGGGGGAAAGAACACTGAAGCTTTCTTT
CDR3aa: CASSFQGGKNTEAFF

d_gene: NA
j_gene: TRBJ2-1
abundance: NA
v_gene: TRBV11-2
CDR3nt: TGTGCCAGCAGCTTAGTAGCCCCTAGGGAGCAGTTCTTC
CDR3aa: CASSLVAPREQFF

d_gene: NA
j_gene: TRBJ1-2
abundance: NA
v_gene: TRBV9
CDR3nt: TGTGCCAGCAGCGTAGGCCCGACGGGACCCCATGGCTACACCTTC
CDR3aa: CASSVGPTGPHGYTF

d_gene: TRBD1
j_gene: TRBJ1-5
abundance: NA
v_gene: TRBV9
CDR3nt: TGTGCCAGCAGCTTTGGACAGGGGGCCGATCAGCCCCAGCATTTT
CDR3aa: CASSFGQGADQPQHF

d_gene: NA
j_gene: TRBJ2-3
abundance: NA
v_gene: TRBV7-7
CDR3nt: TGTGCTAGCAGCCTTAGCGCCACGGGCACAGATACGCAGTATTTT
CDR3aa: CASSLSATGTDTQYF

d_gene: NA
j_gene: TRBJ2-3
abundance: NA
v_gene: TRBV5-1
CDR3nt: TGCGCCAGCAGCTTGGAGGCCCTTGCTTTAGATACGCAGTATTTT
CDR3aa: CASSLEALALDTQYF

d_gene: TRBD1
j_gene: TRBJ2-7
abundance: NA
v_gene: TRBV25-1
CDR3nt: TGTGCCAGCAGTGGCGCAGGGGGCCCCCACGAGCAGTACTTC
CDR3aa: CASSGAGGPHEQYF

d_gene: NA
j_gene: TRBJ2-3
abundance: NA
v_gene: TRBV18
CDR3nt: TGTGCCAGCTCACCCTCAAGCACAGATACGCAGTATTTT
CDR3aa: CASSPSSTDTQYF

d_gene: TRBD2
j_gene: TRBJ2-2
abundance: NA
v_gene: TRBV4-1
CDR3nt: TGCGCCAGCAGCCACGTCCCGGGACTAGCGGGGGGAAACACCGGGGAGCTGTTTTTT
CDR3aa: CASSHVPGLAGGNTGELFF

d_gene: NA
j_gene: TRBJ2-2
abundance: NA
v_gene: TRBV4-1
CDR3nt: TGCGCCAGCAAACAAGCGAGCGGAACCGGGGAGCTGTTTTTT
CDR3aa: CASKQASGTGELFF

d_gene: TRBD2
j_gene: TRBJ2-7
abundance: once
v_gene: TRBV7-8
CDR3nt: TGTGCCAGCAGCCGGACTAGCGGGAGGGCTGAGGACGAGCAGTACTTC
CDR3aa: CASSRTSGRAEDEQYF

d_gene: NA
j_gene: TRBJ2-2
abundance: NA
v_gene: TRBV18
CDR3nt: TGTGCCAGCTCACCACTCGGACAGAACACCGGGGAGCTGTTTTTT
CDR3aa: CASSPLGQNTGELFF

d_gene: NA
j_gene: TRBJ2-4
abundance: NA
v_gene: TRBV5-6
CDR3nt: TGTGCCAGCAGCTTGACAGAGACCAAAAACATTCAGTACTTC
CDR3aa: CASSLTETKNIQYF

d_gene: NA
j_gene: TRBJ2-7
abundance: NA
v_gene: TRBV4-1
CDR3nt: TGCGCCAGCAGCCAAGAGAGCGGTTACGAGCAGTACTTC
CDR3aa: CASSQESGYEQYF

d_gene: TRBD1
j_gene: TRBJ2-2
abundance: NA
v_gene: TRBV28
CDR3nt: TGTGCCAGCTCCCGGGACAGCCAATTCGGAGGGGAGCTGTTTTTT
CDR3aa: CASSRDSQFGGELFF

d_gene: NA
j_gene: TRBJ2-2
abundance: NA
v_gene: TRBV5-1
CDR3nt: TGCGCCAGCAGCTTGGACAGGGCGAACACCGGGGAGCTGTTTTTT
CDR3aa: CASSLDRANTGELFF

d_gene: NA
j_gene: TRBJ1-5
abundance: NA
v_gene: TRBV7-2
CDR3nt: TGTGCCAGCAGCTCGATCTTTAGCAATCAGCCCCAGCATTTT
CDR3aa: CASSSIFSNQPQHF

d_gene: NA
j_gene: TRBJ2-5
abundance: NA
v_gene: TRBV28
CDR3nt: TGTGCCAGCAGCCTTCCGGGACATCAAGAGACCCAGTACTTC
CDR3aa: CASSLPGHQETQYF

d_gene: TRBD1
j_gene: TRBJ2-3
abundance: NA
v_gene: TRBV29-1
CDR3nt: TGCAGCGTTGAGCCGGGACAGAGCACAGATACGCAGTATTTT
CDR3aa: CSVEPGQSTDTQYF

d_gene: NA
j_gene: TRBJ2-7
abundance: NA
v_gene: TRBV18
CDR3nt: TGTGCCAGCTCACCACGTCTCCCCTCGGACAGGACTAAGACCTACGAGCAGTACTTC
CDR3aa: CASSPRLPSDRTKTYEQYF

d_gene: NA
j_gene: TRBJ1-1
abundance: NA
v_gene: TRBV18
CDR3nt: TGTGCCAGCTCACCACCCCCGCCGAGGGCAGACACTGAAGCTTTCTTT
CDR3aa: CASSPPPPRADTEAFF

d_gene: NA
j_gene: TRBJ1-1
abundance: NA
v_gene: TRBV19
CDR3nt: TGTGCCAGTAGTATAGATCTACGAGTTGAAGCTTTCTTT
CDR3aa: CASSIDLRVEAFF

d_gene: TRBD2
j_gene: TRBJ2-4
abundance: NA
v_gene: TRBV5-4
CDR3nt: TGTGCCAGCAGTTCGGGTGCGGGAGGAAAAAACATTCAGTACTTC
CDR3aa: CASSSGAGGKNIQYF

d_gene: NA
j_gene: TRBJ2-1
abundance: NA
v_gene: TRBV11-2
CDR3nt: TGTGCCAGCAGCTCCTTTCGGGGCAAGGCCTACAATGAGCAGTTCTTC
CDR3aa: CASSSFRGKAYNEQFF

d_gene: NA
j_gene: TRBJ2-7
abundance: NA
v_gene: TRBV7-1
CDR3nt: TGTGCCAGCAGCTCACAGGGTCCCACCTCCTACGAGCAGTACTTC
CDR3aa: CASSSQGPTSYEQYF

d_gene: TRBD1
j_gene: TRBJ1-5
abundance: once
v_gene: TRBV6-5
CDR3nt: TGTGCCGCAGGGGGGCGGTCACTTCATCAGCCCCAGCATTTT
CDR3aa: CAAGGRSLHQPQHF

d_gene: TRBD2
j_gene: TRBJ2-7
abundance: once
v_gene: TRBV7-2
CDR3nt: TGTGCCAGCAGCCCGGGGACTAGCGGGAGAGGGCAGTACTTC
CDR3aa: CASSPGTSGRGQYF

d_gene: NA
j_gene: TRBJ1-1
abundance: NA
v_gene: TRBV4-1
CDR3nt: TGCGCCAGCAGCCAAGCCCTCCGGACGGGGAACACCGAAGCTTTCTTT
CDR3aa: CASSQALRTGNTEAFF

d_gene: NA
j_gene: TRBJ1-4
abundance: NA
v_gene: TRBV5-5
CDR3nt: TGTGCCAGCAGCCGGGATGCGGCTAATGAAAAACTGTTTTTT
CDR3aa: CASSRDAANEKLFF

d_gene: TRBD1
j_gene: TRBJ2-7
abundance: NA
v_gene: TRBV4-2
CDR3nt: TGTGCCAGCAGCCAAGATAGGGACAGGGGCTTCTACGAGCAGTACTTC
CDR3aa: CASSQDRDRGFYEQYF

d_gene: TRBD2
j_gene: TRBJ2-3
abundance: NA
v_gene: TRBV7-2
CDR3nt: TGTGCCAGCAGCTCCCGACTAGCGGGGAACACAGATACGCAGTATTTT
CDR3aa: CASSSRLAGNTDTQYF

d_gene: NA
j_gene: TRBJ2-7
abundance: NA
v_gene: TRBV30
CDR3nt: TGTGCCTGGGGCAGGATTACCTACGAGCAGTACTTC
CDR3aa: CAWGRITYEQYF